These T cell receptor beta chains were read from a single sample in a study of T-cell memory formation after mild COVID-19. One entry per CDR3 protein results from TCRdb running MiXCR on the 5' RACE reads. The data hold a few hundred thousand distinct CDR3 sequences, with 20% to 30% observed a single time. The sample was PBMCs or a T cell subset sorted from them (not recorded which). These receptor sequences come from an adult woman who had mild COVID-19 (a few samples of this study predate the infection). Cell type and time point are not known. Both conserved end residues are trimmed from each CDR3. The order of the fields is J gene, V gene, CDR3 protein.

j_gene: TRBJ1-1
v_gene: TRBV12-3/TRBV12-4
CDR3aa: ASISTPRRTEAF

j_gene: TRBJ1-5
v_gene: TRBV12-3/TRBV12-4
CDR3aa: ASSNLLSNQPQH

j_gene: TRBJ1-1
v_gene: TRBV4-1
CDR3aa: ASSQDHLPGGRTEAF

j_gene: TRBJ2-3
v_gene: TRBV11-3
CDR3aa: ASSEDYTRTDTQY

j_gene: TRBJ2-3
v_gene: TRBV24-1
CDR3aa: ATSRGASTSTDTQY

j_gene: TRBJ2-7
v_gene: TRBV24-1
CDR3aa: ATSEADSYEQY

j_gene: TRBJ2-5
v_gene: TRBV3-1
CDR3aa: ASSQSSGGVETQY

j_gene: TRBJ2-3
v_gene: TRBV7-9
CDR3aa: ASSLDSWRETDTQY

j_gene: TRBJ2-2
v_gene: TRBV6-1
CDR3aa: ASSPTGTSGTGELF

j_gene: TRBJ2-3
v_gene: TRBV7-9
CDR3aa: ASSRRGTSTDTQY

j_gene: TRBJ1-1
v_gene: TRBV24-1
CDR3aa: ATSDTGTAEAF

j_gene: TRBJ1-3
v_gene: TRBV5-1
CDR3aa: ASSPGLISGNSIY

j_gene: TRBJ2-1
v_gene: TRBV5-1
CDR3aa: ASTRDRGLYNEQF

j_gene: TRBJ2-1
v_gene: TRBV18
CDR3aa: ASSHRAGPYNEQF

j_gene: TRBJ2-1
v_gene: TRBV3-1
CDR3aa: ASSHHRDGPYNEQF

j_gene: TRBJ1-1
v_gene: TRBV11-2
CDR3aa: ASSFRTSRAEAF

j_gene: TRBJ2-1
v_gene: TRBV12-5
CDR3aa: ASGPDLDWNEQF

j_gene: TRBJ2-3
v_gene: TRBV7-9
CDR3aa: ASGLRSTDTQY

j_gene: TRBJ2-7
v_gene: TRBV4-1
CDR3aa: ASSQAPGGYEQY